Below, 18 T cell receptor beta chains from the same sample are listed, as sequenced in a study of blood T cell repertoires in COVID-19. Sequenced by immunoSEQ multiplex PCR; TCRdb stores in-frame clones only, minus some. The sample has approximately 230,000 clones; 87% are singletons. The sequenced material came from peripheral blood. The source of these receptors is a man aged 18 to 29 with active or convalescent COVID-19.

This clone showed up just a few times. The rearrangement links TRBV30 to TRBJ1-3, with D possibly being TRBD1 (5 bases). Deletions cut 3 bases from V and 6 bases from J, with 21 bases between. Looked up from germline, CDR1 is GTSNPN and CDR2 is SVGIG (reference sequence). This CDR3 contains 16 residues. Here the CDR3 DNA reads TGTGCCTGGAGCTCCTGGGGGACTCGAACGCTAAACACCATATATTTT. This encodes CAWSSWGTRTLNTIYF.

The chain couples TRBV7-2 to TRBJ2-1; D is uncertain. The CDR3 is 15 residues long. V was cut by 1 base and J by 2 bases, with 9 bases left in between. In germline, CDR1 is SGHTA, CDR2 FQGNSA. The CDR3 sequence is CASSLGALTYNEQFF. The CDR3 nucleotides read TGTGCCAGCAGCTTAGGAGCGCTAACCTACAATGAGCAGTTCTTC. Variable domain in full (rest from reference TRBV7-2 and TRBJ2-1): GAGVSQSPSNKVTEKGKDVELRCDPISGHTALYWYRQSLGQGLEFLIYFQGNSAPDKSGLPSDRFSAERTGGSVSTLTIQRTQQEDSAVYLCASSLGALTYNEQFFGPGTRLTVL.

The genes are TRBV30 and TRBJ1-2; no firm D call. CDR1 and CDR2 (germline): GTSNPN, SVGIG (reference sequence). V shed 3 bases and J shed 7 bases, with 15 bases lying between them. This CDR3 comprises 13 residues. The CDR3 loop reads CAWSDSAVGGYTF. In DNA form, the CDR3 reads TGTGCCTGGAGCGACTCCGCAGTGGGTGGCTACACCTTC.

This clone occurred once. The CDR3 nucleotides read TGTGCCAGCAGTTTGGAGGGAGAAAAACTGTTTTTT. It encodes CASSLEGEKLFF. This chain connects TRBV12-3 or TRBV12-4 to TRBJ1-4; no firm D call. This CDR3 comprises 12 residues. Trimming pared 3 bases from V and 8 bases from J, leaving 7 bases between.

This chain links TRBV19 with TRBJ2-3, with 7 bases identical to TRBD2. The CDR3 has 16 residues. V lost 3 bases, J lost 6 bases, and 12 bases stayed unmatched. From germline, CDR1 is LNHDA and CDR2 SQIVND (reference sequence). CDR3 region: CASSIFAGGSTDTQYF. The CDR3 DNA is TGTGCCAGTAGTATTTTTGCCGGGGGGTCGACCGATACGCAGTATTTT. The whole variable domain, remainder taken from reference TRBV19 and TRBJ2-3, is DGGITQSPKYLFRKEGQNVTLSCEQNLNHDAMYWYRQDPGQGLRLIYYSQIVNDFQKGDIAEGYSVSREKKESFPLTVTSAQKNPTAFYLCASSIFAGGSTDTQYFGPGTRLTVL.

This chain uses TRBV5-8 with TRBJ2-1; TRBD2 matches 7 bases. The trim removed 5 bases at V and 8 bases at J, leaving 7 bases unmatched. The CDR3 is 13 amino acids. Germline loops: CDR1 SGHTS, CDR2 YDEGEE. The CDR3: CASSQTSPHEQFF. The CDR3 DNA reads as TGTGCCAGCAGTCAGACTAGCCCGCATGAGCAGTTCTTC.

The genes are TRBV15 and TRBJ2-7; TRBD1 aligns across 9 bases. Germline trimming cut 1 base from V and 5 bases from J; bases unmatched to any gene: 6. CDR3 size: 15 residues. CDR1 and CDR2 from the germline V gene are LNHNV and YYDKDF (reference sequence). The CDR3, as DNA: TGTGCCACCAGCAGAGGGACAGGGGATAGGCACGAGCAGTACTTC. Translating gives CATSRGTGDRHEQYF.

CDR3 DNA sequence: TGCGCCAGCAGCTTGGAGGGGCTAGCGGGAGGGAACACAGATACGCAGTATTTT. Translation: CASSLEGLAGGNTDTQYF. The chain employs TRBV5-1 and TRBJ2-3; 12 bases are shared with TRBD2. This CDR3 contains 18 residues. With V trimmed by 0 bases and J by 2 bases, 7 bases remained unmatched. The germline V gene encodes CDR1 SGHRS and CDR2 YFSETQ.

V and J are TRBV30 and TRBJ1-5; TRBD1 might be the D (5 bases). Deletions cut 2 bases from V and 2 bases from J, with 10 bases between. CDR3 length equals 14 residues. Germline values: CDR1 GTSNPN, CDR2 SVGIG (reference sequence). CDR3 nucleotides: TGTGCCTGGAGTCTAGGGGTGGGCAATCAGCCCCAGCATTTT. Residues: CAWSLGVGNQPQHF.

A remark on this clone: The sample carries other DNA sequences with the same CDR3. V gene TRBV11-3 combines with J gene TRBJ1-1; no definite D call. Germline CDR1 SGHNT, CDR2 YENEEA. The V gene lost 3 bases and the J gene lost 0 bases, with 5 bases spanning the gap. The CDR3 covers 13 residues. The CDR3 DNA reads TGTGCCAGCAGCTTTAGTATGAACACTGAAGCTTTCTTT. Its protein is CASSFSMNTEAFF.

The chain joins TRBV18 to TRBJ2-7; unclear D gene. The ends were cut back, 2 bases at V and 2 bases at J, with 4 bases in the middle. The V gene's germline CDR1 is KGHSH and CDR2 LQKENI. The CDR3 is 12 residues long. The CDR3 bases are TGTGCCAGCTCACCAGCAGCCTACGAGCAGTACTTC. Protein: CASSPAAYEQYF.

This chain connects TRBV7-6 to TRBJ2-5; 10 bases match TRBD2. V lost 6 bases to trimming and J lost 2 bases; unmatched junction nucleotides: 12. Germline-derived CDR1 and CDR2 are SGHVS and FNYEAQ. The CDR3 loop spans 17 amino acids. CDR3 sequence: CASSFGVAGGGQETQYF. CDR3 sequence (DNA): TGTGCCAGCAGTTTCGGCGTAGCGGGGGGAGGACAAGAGACCCAGTACTTC. The complete variable domain, with remaining parts taken from reference TRBV7-6 and TRBJ2-5, reads GAGVSQSPRYKVTKRGQDVALRCDPISGHVSLYWYRQALGQGPEFLTYFNYEAQQDKSGLPNDRFSAERPEGSISTLTIQRTEQRDSAMYRCASSFGVAGGGQETQYFGPGTRLLVL.

V is TRBV9 and J is TRBJ2-3, with 9 positions matching TRBD2. The CDR3 contains 17 residues. Germline CDR1 is SGDLS and CDR2 is YYNGEE. V trimming: 0 bases; J trimming: 0 bases; junction bases outside the gene matches: 5. The CDR3 sequence: CASSVESAGGSTDTQYF. The CDR3 DNA is TGTGCCAGCAGCGTAGAATCGGCGGGGGGGAGCACAGATACGCAGTATTTT.

This rearrangement joins TRBV9 to TRBJ2-1, with D unclear. CDR1 and CDR2 from the germline V gene are SGDLS and YYNGEE. V was clipped by 4 bases and J by 9 bases, with 23 bases between them. CDR3 length equals 16 residues. For the CDR3, the DNA is TGTGCCAGCAGCTTTCCGTTTGGAGCAAGGTTGTTTGAGCAGTTCTTC. Encoded protein: CASSFPFGARLFEQFF.

The CDR3 spells CASSTYEQYF. Written as DNA, the CDR3 is TGTGCCAGCAGTACTTACGAGCAGTACTTC. The J gene is TRBJ2-7, the V gene TRBV2; D gene unclear. The V end was cut by 5 bases, the J end by 4 bases, with 3 bases between. Looked up from germline, CDR1 is SNHLY and CDR2 is FYNNEI. CDR3 length: 10 amino acids.

This clone was seen only once. The chain uses TRBV13 and TRBJ2-6; a possible D gene is TRBD1 (6 bases). The germline gives CDR1 PRHDT, CDR2 FYEKMQ (reference sequence). With 0 bases removed from V and 0 bases from J, the gap between germline ends came to 15 bases. The CDR3 sequence is 19 residues long. CDR3: CASSLGETGLLSGANVLTF. CDR3 bases: TGTGCCAGCAGCTTAGGAGAGACAGGATTACTCTCTGGGGCCAACGTCCTGACTTTC.

This clone appeared a few times. The rearrangement uses TRBV7-2 and TRBJ2-4; 7 nucleotides align to TRBD1. The junction had 10 bases not matched to a gene; V was cut back by 5 bases and J by 0 bases. Germline V gives CDR1 SGHTA, CDR2 FQGNSA. This CDR3 spans 17 amino acids. The CDR3 is CASSPNRGLLAKNIQYF. Written as DNA, the CDR3 is TGTGCCAGCAGCCCTAACAGGGGCCTGTTAGCCAAAAACATTCAGTACTTC.

The CDR3 protein is CASSREFTDTQYF. As DNA, the CDR3 is TGTGCCAGCAGCCGGGAGTTCACAGATACGCAGTATTTT. The V and J genes are TRBV7-3 and TRBJ2-3; D might be TRBD2 (6 bases). Trimming cost V 5 bases and J 2 bases, with 8 bases left between them. Germline CDR1 SGHTA, CDR2 FQGTGA. CDR3 length: 13 amino acids.